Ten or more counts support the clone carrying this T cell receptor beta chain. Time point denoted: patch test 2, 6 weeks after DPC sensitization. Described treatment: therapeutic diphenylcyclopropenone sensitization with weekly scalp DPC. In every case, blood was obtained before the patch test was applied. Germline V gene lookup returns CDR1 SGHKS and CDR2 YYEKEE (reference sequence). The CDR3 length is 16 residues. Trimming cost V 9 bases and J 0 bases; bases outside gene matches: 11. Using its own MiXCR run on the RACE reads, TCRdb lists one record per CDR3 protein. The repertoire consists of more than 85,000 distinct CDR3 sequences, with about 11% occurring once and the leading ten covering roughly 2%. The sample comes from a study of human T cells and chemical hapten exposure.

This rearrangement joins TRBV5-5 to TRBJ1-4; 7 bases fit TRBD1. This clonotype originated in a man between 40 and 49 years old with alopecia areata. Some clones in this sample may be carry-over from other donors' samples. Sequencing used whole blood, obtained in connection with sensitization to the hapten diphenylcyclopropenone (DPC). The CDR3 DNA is TGTGCCACAGGGGGGAATGTGGTTGCAACTAATGAAAAACTGTTTTTT. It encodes CATGGNVVATNEKLFF.